One sample yielded the 17 T cell receptor beta chains listed below, sequenced in a study of CD8 T cells in Susac syndrome. Roughly 0.45 to 1 ug RNA was reverse transcribed with random hexamers. In TCRdb, the immunoSEQ multiplex PCR reads were re-called with MiXCR into one record per CDR3 protein. The repertoire has roughly 400,000 distinct CDR3 sequences, 85% to 90% of them found once; the top ten carry under 0.15%. Sequenced material: CD8+ T cells from PBMCs. The receptors were gathered from a human donor with multiple sclerosis.

This chain uses TRBV20-1 with TRBJ2-7, with TRBD2 matching over 11 bases. This CDR3 contains 15 residues. Trimming cost V 0 bases and J 4 bases; bases outside gene matches: 5. From germline, CDR1 is DFQATT and CDR2 SNEGSKA (reference sequence). As DNA, the CDR3 is TGCAGTGCTAGAGAGTTAGCGGGAGGGCCTTACGAGCAGTACTTC. Translating gives CSARELAGGPYEQYF.

Here the CDR3 DNA reads TGTGCCAGCAGCTTAGATTCTTTGTCCGGACTAGCGGGAGACTTCTACAATGAGCAGTTCTTC. Its translation: CASSLDSLSGLAGDFYNEQFF. The chain is built from TRBV11-2 and TRBJ2-1, with 13 bases identical to TRBD2. Germline CDR1 is SGHAT and CDR2 is FQNNGV. The CDR3 totals 21 residues. The V and J ends lost 0 bases and 3 bases, in that order; junction bases with no gene match: 14.

J is TRBJ1-1 and V is TRBV27, with a possible D match to TRBD1 (6 bases). The germline V gene has CDR1 MNHEY and CDR2 SMNVEV (reference sequence). CDR3 length: 15 residues. V lost 5 bases and J lost 0, with 13 bases in between. The CDR3: CASSATGTMNTEAFF. The CDR3 nucleotides read TGTGCCAGCAGTGCGACAGGAACCATGAACACTGAAGCTTTCTTT.

V is TRBV29-1 and J is TRBJ2-7; 7 nucleotides agree with TRBD1. CDR3 size: 16 residues. V was pared by 5 bases and J by 2 bases, with 15 bases of the junction left unmatched. Germline V lookup: CDR1 SQVTM, CDR2 ANQGSEA. The CDR3 loop reads CSVRLTSGTVTYEQYF. The CDR3 bases are TGCAGCGTTCGGCTTACTTCCGGGACAGTCACCTACGAGCAGTACTTC.

V usage is TRBV5-1 and J usage is TRBJ2-2, with TRBD1 matching 10 bases. This CDR3 has 19 amino acids. Germline V CDR1 and CDR2: SGHRS, YFSETQ. The V and J ends lost 0 bases and 0 bases, in that order; junction bases with no gene match: 8. As DNA, the CDR3 is TGCGCCAGCAGCTTGGACCGGGACAGGGGAGTGGCGAACACCGGGGAGCTGTTTTTT. This encodes CASSLDRDRGVANTGELFF.

This rearrangement joins TRBV29-1 to TRBJ2-7, with 7 bases identical to TRBD2. The CDR3 covers 14 residues. Germline V gives CDR1 SQVTM, CDR2 ANQGSEA. Unmatched junction bases numbered 8, after V lost 6 bases and J lost 0 bases. The CDR3 coding sequence is TGCAGCGTCCGAGGAGCGGGGAGCTCCTACGAGCAGTACTTC. It specifies CSVRGAGSSYEQYF.

The gene calls are TRBV11-2 and TRBJ2-7; D not certain. This CDR3 is 13 amino acids long. The V gene lost 8 bases and the J gene lost 3 bases, with 14 bases spanning the gap. Germline CDR1 is SGHAT and CDR2 is FQNNGV. For the CDR3, the DNA is TGTGCCAGCGGGATTAGGTCCCACTACGAGCAGTACTTC. Protein: CASGIRSHYEQYF.

V and J are TRBV12-5 and TRBJ2-1; either TRBD1 or TRBD2 may supply D (5 bases each). Trimming stripped 5 bases from V and 4 bases from J, with 12 bases between. Per the germline V gene, CDR1 is LGHNT and CDR2 is FRNRAP. This CDR3 spans 14 amino acids. Here the CDR3 DNA reads TGTGCTAGTGGTGTAAGGGACCCTTACAATGAGCAGTTCTTC. Amino acids: CASGVRDPYNEQFF.

On this clonotype itself: Sequence at one end of the junction differs from germline and may be a read error. The V call is TRBV27, the J call TRBJ1-1; tentatively, D is TRBD1 (6 bases). The CDR3 consists of 14 residues. The germline CDR1 and CDR2 sequences are MNHEY and SMNVEV (reference sequence). The CDR3 DNA is TGTGCCGGCAGTTTAACGGGGGGCTTCACTGAAGCTTTCTTT. It encodes CAGSLTGGFTEAFF.

The chain recombines TRBV6-4 with TRBJ1-2; D perhaps matches TRBD1 (5 bases). The CDR3 covers 15 residues. From germline, CDR1 is MRHNA and CDR2 SNTAGT. V dropped 2 bases and J dropped 6 bases, with 16 bases sitting between them. This CDR3 is CASSDTSQGINGYTF. The CDR3 region has the DNA TGTGCCAGCAGTGACACCTCGCAGGGAATCAATGGCTACACCTTC.

V is TRBV4-1 and J is TRBJ2-7; D is perhaps TRBD1 (5 bases). V was cut by 1 base and J by 5 bases, with 15 bases left in between. The V gene's germline CDR1 is MGHRA and CDR2 YSYEKL. This CDR3 is 15 amino acids long. The CDR3, as DNA: TGCGCCAGCAGCCAAGTTCCTTCGGACAAGGACGAGCAGTACTTC. Protein sequence: CASSQVPSDKDEQYF.

A few counts support this clonotype. This chain links TRBV2 with TRBJ1-2, with a tentative D call TRBD1 (6 bases). This CDR3 is 13 amino acids long. V was cut by 4 bases and J by 2 bases, with 8 bases left in between. Germline V gene lookup returns CDR1 SNHLY and CDR2 FYNNEI. CDR3 nucleotide sequence: TGTGCCAGCAGTGTCGGGGGCAACTATGGCTACACCTTC. Encoded protein: CASSVGGNYGYTF. The entire variable domain, with the rest obtained from reference TRBV2 and TRBJ1-2, is as follows: EPEVTQTPSHQVTQMGQEVILRCVPISNHLYFYWYRQILGQKVEFLVSFYNNEISEKSEIFDDQFSVERPDGSNFTLKIRSTKLEDSAMYFCASSVGGNYGYTFGSGTRLTVV.

The CDR3 coding sequence is TGCAGTGCTTGGGGAAGCGGGGCCGACTCCTACGAGCAGTACTTC. Residues: CSAWGSGADSYEQYF. The rearrangement joins TRBV20-1 to TRBJ2-7; 7 nucleotides align to TRBD2. This CDR3 contains 15 residues. V was pared by 5 bases and J by 0 bases, with 10 bases of the junction left unmatched. CDR1 and CDR2 (germline): DFQATT, SNEGSKA (reference sequence).

The chain links TRBV5-6 to TRBJ2-1; the match to TRBD1 covers 10 bases. The V and J ends lost 1 base and 5 bases, in that order; junction bases with no gene match: 18. This CDR3 spans 20 amino acids. Germline V gene lookup returns CDR1 SGHDT and CDR2 YYEEEE. CDR3: CASSLLTGGTITTTDNEQFF. CDR3 coding DNA: TGTGCCAGCAGCTTGCTGACAGGGGGCACAATTACTACCACTGACAATGAGCAGTTCTTC.

V usage is TRBV7-9 and J usage is TRBJ2-1; possible D gene TRBD2, 5 bases. Germline CDR1 and CDR2: SEHNR and FQNEAQ (reference sequence). V gave up 5 bases and J gave up 0 bases, with 17 bases separating them. There are 17 residues in the CDR3. The CDR3 protein is CASSAYPLTSSYNEQFF. The CDR3 nucleotides read TGTGCCAGCAGCGCCTATCCCTTAACTAGCTCCTACAATGAGCAGTTCTTC.

The CDR3 nucleotides are TGCAGTGCTATAAACTTTAGCGGGAGGGGGAGCGATGAGCAGTTCTTC. As protein: CSAINFSGRGSDEQFF. The chain has TRBV20-1 and TRBJ2-1; 11 positions agree with TRBD2. The CDR3 has 16 residues. CDR1 and CDR2 (germline): DFQATT, SNEGSKA (reference sequence). After removal of 4 bases from V and 8 bases from J, the junction contained 13 bases not matched to a gene.

The chain links TRBV6-5 to TRBJ2-7; D ambiguous. V was shortened by 2 bases and J by 6 bases, with 11 bases between the two germline ends. Germline CDR1 is MNHEY and CDR2 is SVGAGI. The CDR3 totals 13 residues. CDR3 DNA sequence: TGTGCCAGCAGTTACAGCGAGGTAGTCGAGCAGTACTTC. Protein sequence: CASSYSEVVEQYF.